By sample fraction, the clone carrying this T cell receptor beta chain is medium-sized. The CDR3 loop spans 15 amino acids. The trim removed 6 bases at V and 6 bases at J, leaving 10 bases unmatched. From germline, CDR1 is MNHNS and CDR2 SASEGT. After constant-region reverse-primer amplification, full-length variable regions underwent semi-nested PCR with Nested Universal Primer A. TCRdb fed the 5' RACE reads into MiXCR, producing one record per CDR3 protein. This sample has 40,000 to 55,000 distinct CDR3 sequences; around a fifth occur once, and the top ten carry about 4.5%. Treg sorting used a CD4+CD25+CD127-/low gate.

The rearrangement joins TRBV6-1 to TRBJ2-1; 8 bases fit TRBD2. This TCR was sampled from a female donor with breast cancer. The specimen sequenced was Tregs sorted from a lymph node. Here the CDR3 reads CASRPAGVSGNEQFF. Written as DNA, the CDR3 is TGTGCCAGCAGACCAGCGGGAGTAAGCGGCAATGAGCAGTTCTTC.